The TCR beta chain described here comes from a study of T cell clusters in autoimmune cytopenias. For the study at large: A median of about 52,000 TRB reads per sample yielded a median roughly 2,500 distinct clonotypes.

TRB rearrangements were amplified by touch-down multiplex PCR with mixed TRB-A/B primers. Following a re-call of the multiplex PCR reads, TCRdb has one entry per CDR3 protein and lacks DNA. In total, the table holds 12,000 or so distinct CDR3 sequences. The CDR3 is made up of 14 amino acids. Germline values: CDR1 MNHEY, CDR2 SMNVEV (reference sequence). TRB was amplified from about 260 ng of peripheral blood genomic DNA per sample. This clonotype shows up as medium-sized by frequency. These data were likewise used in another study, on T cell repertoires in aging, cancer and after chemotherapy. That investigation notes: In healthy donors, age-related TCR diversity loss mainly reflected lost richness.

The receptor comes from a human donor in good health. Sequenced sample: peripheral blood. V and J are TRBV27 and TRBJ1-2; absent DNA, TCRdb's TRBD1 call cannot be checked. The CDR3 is CASRARGVNYGYTF.